Listed below are T cell receptor beta chains from one sample, sequenced in a study of T-cell memory formation after mild COVID-19. TCRdb used MiXCR to reprocess the 5' RACE reads, holding one entry per CDR3 protein. The sample lists 410,000 or so distinct CDR3 sequences; more than 20% were seen once. Sequencing used PBMCs or a T cell subset sorted from them (not recorded which). These receptor sequences come from an adult woman who had mild COVID-19 (a few samples of this study predate the infection). Cell type and time point are not known. Both conserved end residues are part of each CDR3.

>TRBJ2-7|15|TRBV30
CAWSSTSGGAYEQYF
>TRBJ2-1|14|TRBV2
CASRDSYNYNEQFF
>TRBJ2-7|14|TRBV3-1
CASSLGDTSYEQYF
>TRBJ1-1|11|TRBV12-3/TRBV12-4
CASSLGTEAFF
>TRBJ2-5|16|TRBV5-6
CASSLGQGRYQETQYF
>TRBJ1-1|16|TRBV29-1
CSSEDRGLIGDTEAFF
>TRBJ2-7|16|TRBV9
CASSVATTGGFYEQYF
>TRBJ2-1|16|TRBV19
CASSKRMTSGGNEQFF
>TRBJ1-2|14|TRBV4-2
CASSQEVTGDGYTF
>TRBJ2-3|17|TRBV4-2
CASSQRSSSGAEDTQYF